This T cell receptor (beta chain) was recorded in a study of T cell repertoires in cytomegalovirus infection. Study details: Both recently identified HLA-C-restricted and well-studied HLA-B-restricted CMV epitopes were used in the study. CMV infection and matching HLA type were both indicated by public TCR beta signatures. Findings of the study overall: HLA-C-restricted, CMV-specific TCR beta clonotypes were dominant ex vivo.

V was clipped by 7 bases and J by 1 base, with 6 bases between them. CDR3 length: 13 amino acids. Germline V CDR1 and CDR2: KGHDR, SFDVKD. About this clonotype itself: As yet, its antigen is unknown.

TCRdb ran MiXCR on the reads and lists one entry per CDR3 protein. The table has about 900,000 distinct CDR3 sequences, roughly 30% seen once; the top ten hold under 15%. This rearrangement joins TRBV24-1 to TRBJ2-2; D remains ambiguous. The sample consisted of cultured CD8+ T cells from PBMCs, taken from culture after CMV antigen stimulation. The clonotype originates from a human donor in good health (CMV status not recorded). Some clones in this sample may be carry-over from other donors' samples. CDR3 coding DNA: TGTGCCACCAGGGACGAGAACACCGGGGAGCTGTTTTTT. Translating gives CATRDENTGELFF.